These 5 T cell receptor beta chains originate from one sample sequenced in a study of T cell responses to AZD1222 COVID-19 vaccine. The method was immunoSEQ multiplex PCR; TCRdb's version includes in-frame clones alone and lacks a portion of them. The sample lists around 80,000 clones; 83% were seen once. Sequencing used peripheral blood, obtained 28 days after the second AZD1222 dose. The receptors were sampled from an adult who received the AZD1222 COVID-19 vaccine.

J is TRBJ1-5 and V is TRBV19; 11 nucleotides agree with TRBD1. Trimming cost V 5 bases and J 4 bases; bases outside gene matches: 4. Germline lookup yields CDR1 LNHDA and CDR2 SQIVND (reference sequence). The CDR3 contains 15 residues. CDR3 DNA sequence: TGTGCCAGTAGTGTCGGGACAGGGGGAAATCAGCCCCAGCATTTT. This codes for CASSVGTGGNQPQHF.

The gene calls are TRBV30 and TRBJ1-5; a possible D gene is TRBD1 (5 bases). This CDR3 spans 13 amino acids. Trimming stripped 5 bases from V and 6 bases from J, with 14 bases between. Germline V gene sequence: CDR1 GTSNPN, CDR2 SVGIG (reference sequence). The CDR3 is CAWRGHSSQPQHF. CDR3 in DNA: TGTGCCTGGCGGGGCCATTCCAGTCAGCCCCAGCATTTT.

CDR3 residues: CASSLVRGGSGYTF. The DNA for the CDR3 is TGTGCCAGCAGCTTAGTGCGGGGCGGCTCTGGCTACACCTTC. The chain couples TRBV7-2 to TRBJ1-2, with D perhaps TRBD1 (5 bases). The CDR3 contains 14 residues. CDR1 and CDR2 from the germline V gene are SGHTA and FQGNSA. Trimming pared 1 base from V and 7 bases from J, leaving 13 bases between. Based on the CDR3 plus reference TRBV7-2 and TRBJ1-2, the full variable domain is GAGVSQSPSNKVTEKGKDVELRCDPISGHTALYWYRQSLGQGLEFLIYFQGNSAPDKSGLPSDRFSAERTGGSVSTLTIQRTQQEDSAVYLCASSLVRGGSGYTFGSGTRLTVV.

The chain couples TRBV18 to TRBJ2-7; D tentatively reads TRBD1 or TRBD2 (5 bases each). V was cut by 3 bases and J by 4 bases, with 16 bases left in between. The CDR3 runs to 15 residues. Per germline, CDR1 KGHSH and CDR2 LQKENI. The CDR3 spells CASSPPTRDGYEQYF. CDR3 bases: TGTGCCAGCTCACCTCCGACCCGGGACGGGTACGAGCAGTACTTC.

The J gene is TRBJ2-3, the V gene TRBV28; 15 bases line up with TRBD2. The germline CDR1 and CDR2 sequences are MDHEN and SYDVKM. Trimming removed 3 bases from V and 4 bases from J; junction bases left unmatched: 5. The CDR3 has 17 amino acids. The DNA for the CDR3 is TGTGCCAGCAGTTTTTGGACTAGCGGGAGGGAATCAGATACGCAGTATTTT. It yields the protein CASSFWTSGRESDTQYF.